Shown below are 28 T cell receptor beta chains from a single sample sequenced in a study of blood T cell repertoires in COVID-19. Libraries were prepared by immunoSEQ multiplex PCR; TCRdb keeps only in-frame clonotypes and omits some of them. Among 300,000 or so clones listed, around nine tenths were seen once. Sequenced material: PBMCs or T cells enriched from blood (not recorded which). These receptors came from a woman aged 25-40 years who had recovered from COVID-19.

The chain has TRBV7-8 and TRBJ2-5; tentative D call: TRBD1 (5 bases). Germline values: CDR1 SGHVS, CDR2 FQNEAQ. Trimming shortened V by 3 bases and J by 1 base, and 9 bases separated the two germline ends. The CDR3 runs 14 residues. CDR3 DNA sequence: TGTGCCAGCAGCTTTGAGACAGTCCAAGAGACCCAGTACTTC. Residues: CASSFETVQETQYF.

CDR3 nucleotides: TGTGCCAGTAGCATTCAACAGGGGGGGAACTATGGCTACACCTTC. It codes for CASSIQQGGNYGYTF. The rearrangement joins TRBV19 to TRBJ1-2; 8 bases are a match to TRBD1. The CDR3 loop spans 15 amino acids. Germline V gene lookup returns CDR1 LNHDA and CDR2 SQIVND (reference sequence). Losses at the gene ends were 6 bases for V and 2 bases for J; bases not matched to a gene: 8.

This clone was seen only once. The chain recombines TRBV5-8 with TRBJ1-6, with D possibly being TRBD1 (6 bases). V was shortened by 3 bases and J by 5 bases, with 9 bases between the two germline ends. The CDR3 totals 14 residues. Germline V gene lookup returns CDR1 SGHTS and CDR2 YDEGEE. CDR3 sequence (DNA): TGTGCCAGCAGCTGGGGACATCATAATTCACCCCTCCACTTT. Its protein is CASSWGHHNSPLHF.

The genes are TRBV7-2 and TRBJ2-7; 10 nucleotides match TRBD1. The CDR3 runs to 16 residues. Losses at the gene ends were 4 bases for V and 5 bases for J; bases not matched to a gene: 11. Looked up from germline, CDR1 is SGHTA and CDR2 is FQGNSA. The CDR3 DNA is TGTGCCAGCAGCTCCGCAACCGACAGGGGGCTCCACGAGCAGTACTTC. Amino acid sequence: CASSSATDRGLHEQYF.

This chain links TRBV21-1 with TRBJ2-1; whether TRBD2, the table's D call, matches the DNA was not checked. TRBV21-1 is classified as a pseudogene. This CDR3 has 18 residues. The CDR3 is CASSKCRRGLITSNEQFF. In DNA form, the CDR3 reads TGTGCCAGCAGCAAGTGTAGGAGGGGACTAATAACCTCCAATGAGCAGTTCTTC.

This sequence joins TRBV6-5 and TRBJ2-5; tentative D call: TRBD2 (7 bases). CDR3 length: 14 residues. V was pared by 1 base and J by 7 bases, with 13 bases between. The germline V gene has CDR1 MNHEY and CDR2 SVGAGI. The CDR3: CASSYWERGGTQYF. CDR3 in DNA: TGTGCCAGCAGTTACTGGGAGAGGGGGGGGACCCAGTACTTC.

The chain has TRBV19 and TRBJ2-1; D is possibly TRBD1 (6 bases). This CDR3 has 15 amino acids. V was clipped by 6 bases and J by 1 base, with 13 bases between them. Germline CDR1 LNHDA, CDR2 SQIVND (reference sequence). The DNA for the CDR3 is TGTGCCAGTAGACCGTTAAGGGGGTCCTACAATGAGCAGTTCTTC. The encoded protein is CASRPLRGSYNEQFF. Variable domain in full (rest from reference TRBV19 and TRBJ2-1): DGGITQSPKYLFRKEGQNVTLSCEQNLNHDAMYWYRQDPGQGLRLIYYSQIVNDFQKGDIAEGYSVSREKKESFPLTVTSAQKNPTAFYLCASRPLRGSYNEQFFGPGTRLTVL.

The gene calls are TRBV6-5 and TRBJ2-3, with TRBD2 identical over 12 bases. With V trimmed by 6 bases and J by 3 bases, 4 bases remained unmatched. Germline V lookup: CDR1 MNHEY, CDR2 SVGAGI. The CDR3 length is 15 residues. The CDR3 spells CASSPGTSGTDTQYF. In DNA form, the CDR3 reads TGTGCCAGCAGCCCCGGGACTAGCGGGACAGATACGCAGTATTTT.

This clone was observed at least ten times. V is TRBV6-2 or TRBV6-3 and J is TRBJ2-6; D is undetermined. The V and J ends lost 2 bases and 0 bases respectively, with 5 bases between them. CDR3 length: 15 amino acids. CDR1 is MNHEY and CDR2 is SVGEGT in the germline V gene. Here the CDR3 DNA reads TGTGCCAGCAGTTACGAGAGCTCTGGGGCCAACGTCCTGACTTTC. This translates into CASSYESSGANVLTF.

This clone was counted a few times. The CDR3 DNA is TGTGCCAGCAGCGTAGCTAGCGGGAGTTACGAGCAGTACTTC. This encodes CASSVASGSYEQYF. The chain uses TRBV9 and TRBJ2-7; 10 positions match TRBD2. V was pared by 0 bases and J by 4 bases, with 1 base of the junction left unmatched. The germline V gene encodes CDR1 SGDLS and CDR2 YYNGEE. There are 14 residues in the CDR3. The full variable domain, completed using reference TRBV9 and TRBJ2-7, is DSGVTQTPKHLITATGQRVTLRCSPRSGDLSVYWYQQSLDQGLQFLIQYYNGEERAKGNILERFSAQQFPDLHSELNLSSLELGDSALYFCASSVASGSYEQYFGPGTRLTVT.

The J gene is TRBJ2-7, the V gene TRBV3-1 (or the pseudogene TRBV3-2); D gene uncertain. Germline CDR1 LGHDT, CDR2 YNNKEL (reference sequence). The CDR3 totals 14 residues. Trimming removed 4 bases from V and 7 bases from J, with 17 bases in between. CDR3 in DNA: TGTGCCAGCAGCCCATATCAAGGCCAGGCGGAGCAGTACTTC. Translated: CASSPYQGQAEQYF.

This clone was seen once. The chain couples TRBV15 to TRBJ2-7, with a tentative D call TRBD1 (6 bases). Trimming removed 1 base from V and 0 bases from J, with 7 bases in between. This CDR3 contains 14 residues. Per the germline V gene, CDR1 is LNHNV and CDR2 is YYDKDF (reference sequence). CDR3 loop: CATSRVDSSYEQYF. The CDR3 DNA is TGTGCCACCAGCAGAGTGGACAGCTCCTACGAGCAGTACTTC. The full variable domain, with the rest looked up from reference TRBV15 and TRBJ2-7, is DAMVIQNPRYQVTQFGKPVTLSCSQTLNHNVMYWYQQKSSQAPKLLFHYYDKDFNNEADTPDNFQSRRPNTSFCFLDIRSPGLGDTAMYLCATSRVDSSYEQYFGPGTRLTVT.

This CDR3 is CASSSTSGSYEQYF. CDR3 nucleotide sequence: TGTGCCAGCAGTTCCACTAGCGGGAGTTACGAGCAGTACTTC. The gene calls are TRBV7-9 and TRBJ2-7; the match to TRBD2 covers 11 bases. With V trimmed by 6 bases and J by 4 bases, 5 bases remained unmatched. CDR3 size: 14 residues. Germline V lookup: CDR1 SEHNR, CDR2 FQNEAQ (reference sequence).

This clone occurred once. The chain joins TRBV6-6 to TRBJ2-5; 7 nucleotides match TRBD2. Germline V lookup: CDR1 MNHNY, CDR2 SVGAGI (reference sequence). The V and J ends lost 4 bases and 2 bases, in that order; junction bases with no gene match: 7. This CDR3 is built from 15 residues. CDR3 sequence (DNA): TGTGCCAGCAGTTCCTGGCTAGCGGAACAAGAGACCCAGTACTTC. Translating it yields CASSSWLAEQETQYF.

This chain uses TRBV27 with TRBJ1-1, with a possible D match to TRBD1 (6 bases). Trimming stripped 5 bases from V and 8 bases from J, with 18 bases between. There are 14 residues in the CDR3. Germline assignment: CDR1 MNHEY and CDR2 SMNVEV (reference sequence). CDR3 residues: CASSHHPLTGEAFF. The CDR3, as DNA: TGTGCCAGCAGTCATCATCCCCTAACAGGGGAAGCTTTCTTT.

This clone has just one count. J is TRBJ2-2 and V is TRBV5-4; 9 bases agree with TRBD1. Per germline, CDR1 SGHNT and CDR2 YYREEE (reference sequence). CDR3 length: 16 amino acids. V was clipped by 4 bases and J by 1 base; unmatched bases: 5. The CDR3 loop is CASSPPGQGNTGELFF. Written as DNA, the CDR3 is TGTGCCAGCAGCCCGCCGGGACAGGGGAACACCGGGGAGCTGTTTTTT.

This chain connects TRBV28 to TRBJ2-2, with TRBD1 matching over 7 bases. The CDR3 extends over 15 amino acids. With 6 bases clipped from V and 4 bases from J, the junction kept 8 bases outside the gene matches. The germline V gene encodes CDR1 MDHEN and CDR2 SYDVKM. CDR3 sequence: CASRLRDRITGELFF. Written as DNA, the CDR3 is TGTGCCAGCAGACTTCGGGACAGAATCACCGGGGAGCTGTTTTTT. Full variable domain (rest looked up from reference TRBV28 and TRBJ2-2): DVKVTQSSRYLVKRTGEKVFLECVQDMDHENMFWYRQDPGLGLRLIYFSYDVKMKEKGDIPEGYSVSREKKERFSLILESASTNQTSMYLCASRLRDRITGELFFGEGSRLTVL.

The chain combines TRBV7-8 with TRBJ2-6, with D perhaps TRBD2 (5 bases). V was clipped by 1 base and J by 2 bases, with 9 bases between them. The germline gives CDR1 SGHVS, CDR2 FQNEAQ. The CDR3 totals 16 residues. In nucleotides, the CDR3 is TGTGCCAGCAGCTTAGACCCCGGGACTGGGGCCAACGTCCTGACTTTC. This encodes CASSLDPGTGANVLTF.

The genes are TRBV28 and TRBJ2-7, with D possibly TRBD1 on 7 matching bases. The CDR3 is made up of 16 amino acids. Germline V lookup: CDR1 MDHEN, CDR2 SYDVKM. The V gene lost 3 bases and the J gene lost 3 bases, with 18 bases spanning the gap. The CDR3 region is CASSFGRQGPSYEQYF. In DNA form, the CDR3 reads TGTGCCAGCAGTTTCGGGAGACAGGGACCCAGCTACGAGCAGTACTTC.

V and J are TRBV28 and TRBJ1-5; 10 bases match TRBD1. V dropped 8 bases and J dropped 0; count of bases not matched to a gene: 10. The CDR3 contains 17 residues. In germline, CDR1 is MDHEN, CDR2 SYDVKM. Here the CDR3 reads CASLTGQGTYSNQPQHF. The DNA for the CDR3 is TGTGCCAGCTTAACGGGACAGGGGACTTATAGCAATCAGCCCCAGCATTTT. The complete variable domain, with remaining parts taken from reference TRBV28 and TRBJ1-5, reads DVKVTQSSRYLVKRTGEKVFLECVQDMDHENMFWYRQDPGLGLRLIYFSYDVKMKEKGDIPEGYSVSREKKERFSLILESASTNQTSMYLCASLTGQGTYSNQPQHFGDGTRLSIL.

This sequence joins TRBV27 and TRBJ1-5; TRBD1 agrees at 10 bases. The V segment lost 4 bases and the J segment 5 bases; nucleotides outside the gene matches: 5. Germline CDR1 and CDR2: MNHEY and SMNVEV (reference sequence). CDR3 length: 15 amino acids. CDR3 DNA sequence: TGTGCCAGCAGTTCTCGGACAGGGGGAGATCAGCCCCAGCATTTT. It codes for CASSSRTGGDQPQHF.

This chain links TRBV28 with TRBJ2-1; D is undetermined. CDR3 length: 14 residues. The germline gives CDR1 MDHEN, CDR2 SYDVKM. V was shortened by 5 bases and J by 5 bases, with 13 bases between the two germline ends. For the CDR3, the DNA is TGTGCCAGCAGTAAACACGACACCCACAATGAGCAGTTCTTC. Its translation is CASSKHDTHNEQFF.

The rearrangement links TRBV6-2 or TRBV6-3 to TRBJ2-1, with TRBD2 identical over 8 bases. The V segment lost 1 base and the J segment 6 bases; nucleotides outside the gene matches: 5. Per the germline V gene, CDR1 is MNHEY and CDR2 is SVGEGT. CDR3 length: 15 residues. For the CDR3, the DNA is TGTGCCAGCAGTTACTGGACTAGCATCCCCAATGAGCAGTTCTTC. Encoded protein: CASSYWTSIPNEQFF.

The CDR3 DNA reads as TGTGCCAGCAGCTTATTGGCGAGCGGGAGCACAGATACGCAGTATTTT. Protein product: CASSLLASGSTDTQYF. This sequence joins TRBV7-6 and TRBJ2-3, with TRBD2 as a possible D gene (6 bases). V lost 2 bases, J lost 0 bases, and 12 bases lay in between. This CDR3 has 16 amino acids. Germline lookup yields CDR1 SGHVS and CDR2 FNYEAQ.

The chain uses TRBV3-1 (or the pseudogene TRBV3-2) and TRBJ2-7; the D is unclear. Germline V CDR1 and CDR2: LGHDT, YNNKEL (reference sequence). V was shortened by 0 bases and J by 3 bases, with 9 bases between the two germline ends. The CDR3 covers 14 residues. CDR3: CASSQDARGYEQYF. DNA for the CDR3: TGTGCCAGCAGCCAAGATGCACGAGGCTACGAGCAGTACTTC.

The V gene is TRBV7-2, the J gene TRBJ1-1; the D is unclear. The CDR3 extends over 15 amino acids. Trimming took off 0 bases at V and 5 bases at J, with 13 bases between the two ends. Germline CDR1 reads SGHTA; CDR2 reads FQGNSA. The CDR3 here is CASSLAFPGRTEAFF. CDR3 coding DNA: TGTGCCAGCAGCTTAGCTTTCCCAGGTAGGACTGAAGCTTTCTTT.

The chain employs TRBV29-1 and TRBJ2-1, with TRBD2 matching 9 bases. The CDR3 has 12 residues. Germline assignment: CDR1 SQVTM and CDR2 ANQGSEA. V dropped 7 bases and J dropped 9; count of bases not matched to a gene: 7. The DNA of the CDR3 is TGCAGCGCTAGATCAGCGGGAGGTGAGCAGTTCTTC. Its translation is CSARSAGGEQFF.

This clone has only one observation. The chain employs TRBV21-1 and TRBJ2-2; TRBD1, the table's D call, lacks a check against the DNA. TRBV21-1 is a listed pseudogene. There are 19 residues in the CDR3. CDR3 amino acids: CASTTGGGTVRPNTGELFF. The CDR3 nucleotides are TGTGCCAGCACTACAGGGGGCGGGACAGTGCGGCCGAACACCGGGGAGCTGTTTTTT.